Presented here are 18 T cell receptor beta chains from one specimen sequenced in a study of regulatory T cells in long-lasting Graves disease. Arm-PCR of CDR3 regions and iRepertoire HTBI primers were used to build TCR beta libraries. From the multiplex PCR reads, TCRdb called clonotypes with MiXCR, one entry per CDR3 protein. The table lists approximately 400,000 distinct CDR3 sequences, 12% of them singletons, with approximately 17% in the top ten. Time point in this sample: newly diagnosed GD, antithyroid drugs for less than 3 months. The authors made the TCR library using RNA they extracted from PBMCs. The sample was also linked to a second study, of T cells in Graves' hyperthyroidism and ophthalmopathy.

Sequenced material: peripheral blood mononuclear cells (PBMCs), taken at new diagnosis, from a patient treated with antithyroid drugs. The source is a woman aged 18-29 years with Graves disease.

The chain uses TRBV24-1 and TRBJ1-1, with D possibly TRBD1 on 5 matching bases. The CDR3 contains 14 residues. Germline CDR1 is KGHDR and CDR2 is SFDVKD. Trimming left V 3 bases short and J 5 bases short, with 12 bases between. The CDR3 reads CATSDTWGGTEAFF. CDR3 DNA sequence: TGTGCCACCAGTGATACTTGGGGGGGGACTGAAGCTTTCTTT.

This clonotype was detected many times. The chain employs TRBV20-1 and TRBJ1-5; the D is unclear. CDR3 size: 14 residues. V lost 5 bases, J lost 0 bases, and 11 bases lay in between. Germline V gene lookup returns CDR1 DFQATT and CDR2 SNEGSKA (reference sequence). CDR3: CSARTAYSNQPQHF. The CDR3, as DNA: TGCAGTGCTCGGACGGCATATAGCAATCAGCCCCAGCATTTT.

This clonotype showed up just a few times. The J gene is TRBJ2-7, the V gene TRBV27; TRBD1 might be the D (5 bases). Trimming took off 3 bases at V and 1 base at J, with 10 bases between the two ends. Germline loops: CDR1 MNHEY, CDR2 SMNVEV (reference sequence). There are 14 residues in the CDR3. The CDR3 reads CASSLDKGSYEQYF. Written as DNA, the CDR3 is TGTGCCAGCAGTTTGGACAAGGGGTCCTACGAGCAGTACTTC.

Ten or more counts support this clonotype. The rearrangement joins TRBV30 to TRBJ1-3; 7 nucleotides match TRBD1. In germline, CDR1 is GTSNPN, CDR2 SVGIG (reference sequence). This CDR3 contains 16 residues. V was clipped by 3 bases and J by 2 bases; unmatched bases: 10. This chain's CDR3 is CAWSPRGGGPGNTIYF. DNA for the CDR3: TGTGCCTGGAGCCCGCGGGGAGGGGGCCCTGGAAACACCATATATTTT.

This clonotype was recorded many times. The V and J genes are TRBV5-1 and TRBJ1-1, with D possibly matching TRBD1 (5 bases). CDR1 SGHRS and CDR2 YFSETQ come from the germline V gene. Trimming left V 4 bases short and J 8 bases short, with 12 bases between. The CDR3 is 12 residues long. The chain's CDR3 is CASSATGTEAFF. The CDR3 DNA reads as TGCGCCAGCAGCGCCACCGGGACGGAAGCTTTCTTT.

This clonotype appeared a few times. The V call is TRBV4-1, the J call TRBJ2-7, with a tentative D call TRBD1 (6 bases). This CDR3 has 15 amino acids. Per germline, CDR1 MGHRA and CDR2 YSYEKL. Between the trimmed V and J ends, which lost 3 bases and 2 bases, there was a span of 14 bases. The CDR3: CASSHSGHRTYEQYF. The CDR3 nucleotides are TGCGCCAGCAGCCACTCGGGACATCGAACCTACGAGCAGTACTTC.

This clonotype was counted a single time. V gene TRBV7-6 combines with J gene TRBJ2-2; D ambiguous. The germline V and J ends were trimmed by 6 bases and 1 base, with 18 bases remaining between them. The CDR3 loop spans 17 amino acids. Germline CDR1 is SGHVS and CDR2 is FNYEAQ. The CDR3: CASSRGPGYWNTGELFF. The CDR3 DNA reads TGTGCCAGCAGTCGCGGTCCAGGTTATTGGAACACCGGGGAGCTGTTTTTT.

This clonotype has just a few counts. J is TRBJ2-7 and V is TRBV29-1, with 8 nucleotides matching TRBD1. Germline V gene data show CDR1 as SQVTM and CDR2 as ANQGSEA. V was clipped by 7 bases and J by 3 bases; unmatched bases: 8. The CDR3 contains 13 residues. In nucleotides, the CDR3 is TGCAGCGGTCGGACAGGGTCTGACTACGAGCAGTACTTC. Translating it yields CSGRTGSDYEQYF.

J is TRBJ2-7 and V is TRBV20-1; D remains unclear. CDR3 length equals 12 residues. The germline V and J ends were trimmed by 3 bases and 3 bases, with 9 bases remaining between them. Per the germline V gene, CDR1 is DFQATT and CDR2 is SNEGSKA (reference sequence). The CDR3 region is CSARAIDYEQYF. The CDR3 region has the DNA TGCAGTGCTAGGGCCATCGACTACGAGCAGTACTTC.

This clonotype was recorded many times. The rearrangement uses TRBV2 and TRBJ2-2; 8 bases agree with TRBD2. The length of the CDR3 is 13 residues. Germline trimming cut 11 bases from V and 5 bases from J; bases unmatched to any gene: 7. In germline, CDR1 is SNHLY, CDR2 FYNNEI. The CDR3 DNA reads TGTGCCGGGGGGACTAGTTATACCGGGGAGCTGTTTTTT. It specifies CAGGTSYTGELFF.

This clonotype has only a few counts. The chain is built from TRBV27 and TRBJ2-6, with 7 bases fitting TRBD2. V gave up 4 bases and J gave up 4 bases; unmatched junction bases: 13. Germline loops: CDR1 MNHEY, CDR2 SMNVEV (reference sequence). The CDR3 runs to 18 residues. CDR3 loop: CASSSTGGGVSGANVLTF. DNA of the CDR3: TGTGCCAGCAGTTCCACGGGAGGAGGGGTCTCCGGGGCCAACGTCCTGACTTTC.

This chain uses TRBV10-3 with TRBJ2-2, with 8 nucleotides matching TRBD1. The length of the CDR3 is 19 residues. The germline V gene encodes CDR1 ENHRY and CDR2 SYGVKD. V lost 0 bases and J lost 3; bases outside the gene matches: 12. The chain's CDR3 is CAISESPGGLVSHTGELFF. The CDR3 bases are TGTGCCATCAGTGAGTCCCCAGGGGGCTTAGTTTCGCACACCGGGGAGCTGTTTTTT.

This clonotype appeared many times. This sequence joins TRBV20-1 and TRBJ1-3; weak D call: TRBD1 (5 bases). Deletions cut 1 base from V and 4 bases from J, with 11 bases between. This CDR3 region has 14 residues. The germline V gene has CDR1 DFQATT and CDR2 SNEGSKA (reference sequence). CDR3 in amino acids: CSARVPGSGNTIYF. The CDR3 bases are TGCAGTGCTAGAGTACCAGGGTCAGGAAACACCATATATTTT.

This clonotype was counted between two and nine times. V is TRBV5-4 and J is TRBJ2-1; no clear D gene. The CDR3 has 16 amino acids. Trimming cost V 0 bases and J 6 bases, with 16 bases left between them. The germline gives CDR1 SGHNT, CDR2 YYREEE (reference sequence). The CDR3 nucleotides read TGTGCCAGCAGCTTGGACTTGGCTTCGGTTTCCAATGAGCAGTTCTTC. Encoded protein: CASSLDLASVSNEQFF.

The table lists this clonotype with many counts. V usage is TRBV2 and J usage is TRBJ1-2, with 7 nucleotides matching TRBD1. Germline CDR1 reads SNHLY; CDR2 reads FYNNEI. V gave up 3 bases and J gave up 8 bases; unmatched junction bases: 21. The CDR3 totals 18 residues. The DNA of the CDR3 is TGTGCCAGCAGTGATGTACAGGCTATCGGGGGACAGTCCTCCGGCTACACCTTC. It encodes CASSDVQAIGGQSSGYTF.

At least ten counts were recorded for this clonotype. The gene calls are TRBV9 and TRBJ1-1; D may be TRBD1 (5 bases). Germline CDR1 and CDR2: SGDLS and YYNGEE. The CDR3 runs to 12 residues. Trimming removed 3 bases from V and 6 bases from J, with 9 bases in between. The CDR3 loop is CASSGQTPEAFF. As DNA, the CDR3 is TGTGCCAGCAGCGGACAGACACCTGAAGCTTTCTTT. The full variable domain, rest sourced from reference TRBV9 and TRBJ1-1, is DSGVTQTPKHLITATGQRVTLRCSPRSGDLSVYWYQQSLDQGLQFLIQYYNGEERAKGNILERFSAQQFPDLHSELNLSSLELGDSALYFCASSGQTPEAFFGQGTRLTVV.

A few counts support this clonotype. The rearrangement uses TRBV4-3 and TRBJ2-2; 9 nucleotides match TRBD2. The germline V gene has CDR1 LGHNA and CDR2 YSLEER. V lost 5 bases and J lost 6; bases outside the gene matches: 13. This CDR3 region has 17 residues. The CDR3 reads CASSKIAGALGPGELFF. The CDR3 DNA is TGCGCCAGCAGCAAGATAGCGGGGGCCCTAGGTCCCGGGGAGCTGTTTTTT.

This clonotype was observed a single time. The V and J genes are TRBV9 and TRBJ1-4; 7 nucleotides line up with TRBD1. CDR3 length equals 16 residues. The germline gives CDR1 SGDLS, CDR2 YYNGEE. After removal of 0 bases from V and 7 bases from J, the junction contained 9 bases not matched to a gene. The CDR3 coding sequence is TGTGCCAGCAGCGTAGCTACGTACAGGGGAGGTGAAAAACTGTTTTTT. It translates to CASSVATYRGGEKLFF.